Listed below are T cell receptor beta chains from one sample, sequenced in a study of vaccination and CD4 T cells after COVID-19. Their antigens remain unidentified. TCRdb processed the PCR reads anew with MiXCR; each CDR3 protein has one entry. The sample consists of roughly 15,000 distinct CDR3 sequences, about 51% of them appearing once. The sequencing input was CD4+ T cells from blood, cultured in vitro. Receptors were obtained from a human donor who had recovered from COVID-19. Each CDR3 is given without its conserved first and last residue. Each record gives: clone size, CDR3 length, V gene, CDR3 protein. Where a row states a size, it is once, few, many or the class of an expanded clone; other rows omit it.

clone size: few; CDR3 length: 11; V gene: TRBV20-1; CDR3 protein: SARDFPTGTQY
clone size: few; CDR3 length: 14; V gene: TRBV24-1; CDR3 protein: ATSDPTSPSYNEQF
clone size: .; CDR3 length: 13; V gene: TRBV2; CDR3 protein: ASNQAQGAGQPQH
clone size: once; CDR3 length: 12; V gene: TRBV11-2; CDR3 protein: ASSLDPAGVVQY
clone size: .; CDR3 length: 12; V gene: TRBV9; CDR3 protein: ASSGPAQDSPLH
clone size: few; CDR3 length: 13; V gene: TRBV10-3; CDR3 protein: AISERDRGNQPQH
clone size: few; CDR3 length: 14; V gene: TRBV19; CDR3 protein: ASTLTALAGANVLT
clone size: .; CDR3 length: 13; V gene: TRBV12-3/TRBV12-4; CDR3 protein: ASSHRDRGPGELF
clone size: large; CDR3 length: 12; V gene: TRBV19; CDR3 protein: ASSHPYGSTEAF
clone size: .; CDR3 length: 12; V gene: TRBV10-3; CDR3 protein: AINRQGGAQPQH
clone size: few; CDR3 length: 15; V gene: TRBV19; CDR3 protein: ASSGSGTELSSGGYT
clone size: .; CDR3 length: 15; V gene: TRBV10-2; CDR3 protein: ASSALPGPRAGNEQF
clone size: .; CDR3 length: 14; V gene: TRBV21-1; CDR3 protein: ASSDRVAGGTGELF
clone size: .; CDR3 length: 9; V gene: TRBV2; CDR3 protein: ASGQQETQY
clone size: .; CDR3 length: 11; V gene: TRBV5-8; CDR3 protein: ASSDRDSSGYT
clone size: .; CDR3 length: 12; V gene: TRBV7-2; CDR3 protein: ASSLTASGNTIY
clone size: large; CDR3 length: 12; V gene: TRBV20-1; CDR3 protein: SATSQVSNQPQH
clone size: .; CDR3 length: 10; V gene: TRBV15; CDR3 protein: ATSNQFGVQY
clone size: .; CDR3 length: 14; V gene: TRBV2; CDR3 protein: ASSDLIDRLQETQY
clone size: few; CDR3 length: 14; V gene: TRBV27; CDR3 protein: ASRRGLTPSSYEQY
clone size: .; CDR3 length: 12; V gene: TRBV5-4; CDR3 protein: ASSFEGLAHEQF
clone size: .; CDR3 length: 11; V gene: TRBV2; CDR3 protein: ASSEQSNSPLH
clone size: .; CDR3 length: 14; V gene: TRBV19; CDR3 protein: ASSPQRGRHQETQY
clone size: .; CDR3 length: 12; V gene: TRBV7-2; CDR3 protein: ASSSDRFNYGYT
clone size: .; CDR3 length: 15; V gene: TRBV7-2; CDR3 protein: ASSSRLSSVDKETQY
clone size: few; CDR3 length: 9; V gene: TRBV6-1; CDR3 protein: ASSQALEQY
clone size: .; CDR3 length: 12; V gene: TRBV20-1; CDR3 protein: SAARQGAFTEAF
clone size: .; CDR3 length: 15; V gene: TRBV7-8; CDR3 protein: ASSSGQLNGYNSPLH
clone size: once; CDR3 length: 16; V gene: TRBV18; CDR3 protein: ASSPPRIQALEGAEQF
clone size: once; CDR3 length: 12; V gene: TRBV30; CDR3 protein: AWSRGRTYNEQF
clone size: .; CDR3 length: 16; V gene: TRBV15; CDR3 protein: ATSPVGGFRSSYNEQF
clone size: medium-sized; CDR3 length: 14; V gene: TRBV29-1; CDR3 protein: SAPRGQGFGGAEAF
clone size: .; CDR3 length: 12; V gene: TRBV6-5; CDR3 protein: ASSYRHSNQPQH
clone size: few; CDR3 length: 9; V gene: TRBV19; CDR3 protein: ASSRGETQY
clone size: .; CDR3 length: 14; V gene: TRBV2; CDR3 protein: ASNSGQGLTNYGFT
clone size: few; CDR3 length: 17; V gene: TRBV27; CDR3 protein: ASSLLGLAGVANTGELF
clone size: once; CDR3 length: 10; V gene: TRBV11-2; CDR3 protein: ASSLEGKTQY
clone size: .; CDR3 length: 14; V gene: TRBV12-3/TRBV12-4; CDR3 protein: ASSLGLRDGIYEQY
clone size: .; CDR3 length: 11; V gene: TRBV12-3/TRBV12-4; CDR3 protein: ASSFGTRETQY
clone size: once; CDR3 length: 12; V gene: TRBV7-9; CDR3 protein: ASSLEGLVNEQF
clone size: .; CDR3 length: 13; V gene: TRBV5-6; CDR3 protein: ASSWTGGGQETQY
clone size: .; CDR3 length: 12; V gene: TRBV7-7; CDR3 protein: ASSLTLGADTQY
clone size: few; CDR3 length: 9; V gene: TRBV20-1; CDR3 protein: SASSYNEQF
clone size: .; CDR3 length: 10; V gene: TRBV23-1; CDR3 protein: ASKGGHNEQF
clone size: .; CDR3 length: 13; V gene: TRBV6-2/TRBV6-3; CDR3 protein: ASRTGTANTGELF
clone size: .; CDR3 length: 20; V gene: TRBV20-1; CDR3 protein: SAREPPRVGTSGRVMTDTQY
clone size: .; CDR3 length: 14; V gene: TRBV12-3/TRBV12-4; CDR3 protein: ASSARQGSGANVLT
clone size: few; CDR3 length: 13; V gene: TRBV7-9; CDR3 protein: ASSLYSGQNTEAF